These T cell receptor beta chains were read from a single sample in a study of shared clonotypes between healthy human individuals. Measured with immunoSEQ multiplex PCR; TCRdb has only the in-frame clones, and not every one. The table shows about 680,000 clones, with just over 90% occurring only once. The sequenced sample was naive CD8+ T cells sorted from blood. The receptors come from a man aged 25-45 years in good health. Both conserved end residues are part of each CDR3.

J: TRBJ2-1
V: TRBV2
CDR3: CASSEEGFTRGYNEQFF

J: TRBJ2-1
V: TRBV7-2
CDR3: CAVVIDSYNEQFF

J: TRBJ2-2
V: TRBV29-1
CDR3: CSVAKGSGTGELFF

J: TRBJ2-7
V: TRBV2
CDR3: CATNNYEQYF

J: TRBJ2-1
V: TRBV7-9
CDR3: CASSPISSGAYNEQFF

J: TRBJ2-7
V: TRBV7-8
CDR3: CASSPNRDVEQYF

J: TRBJ2-5
V: TRBV7-2
CDR3: CAIRGGLAGGKETQYF

J: TRBJ2-7
V: TRBV28
CDR3: CASSFRRVSHEQYF

J: TRBJ1-1
V: TRBV7-9
CDR3: CASSLQGGKNTEAFF

J: TRBJ2-1
V: TRBV7-6
CDR3: CASSLGASFTGEQFF

J: TRBJ2-5
V: TRBV7-2
CDR3: CASSTQGHHQETQYF